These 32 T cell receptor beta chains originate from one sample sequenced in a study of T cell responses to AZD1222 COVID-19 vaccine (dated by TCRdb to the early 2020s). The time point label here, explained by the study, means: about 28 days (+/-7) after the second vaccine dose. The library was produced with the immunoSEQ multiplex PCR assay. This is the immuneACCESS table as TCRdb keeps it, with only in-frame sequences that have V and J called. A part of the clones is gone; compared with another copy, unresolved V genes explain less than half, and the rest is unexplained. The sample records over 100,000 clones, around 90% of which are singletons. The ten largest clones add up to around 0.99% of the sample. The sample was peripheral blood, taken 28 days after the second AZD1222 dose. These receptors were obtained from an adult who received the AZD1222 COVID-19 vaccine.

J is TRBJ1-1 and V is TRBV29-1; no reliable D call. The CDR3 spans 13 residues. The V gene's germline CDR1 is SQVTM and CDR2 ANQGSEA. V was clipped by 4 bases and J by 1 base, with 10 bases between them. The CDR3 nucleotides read TGCAGCGTTGCCCCCAGACAGAACACTGAAGCTTTCTTT. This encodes CSVAPRQNTEAFF.

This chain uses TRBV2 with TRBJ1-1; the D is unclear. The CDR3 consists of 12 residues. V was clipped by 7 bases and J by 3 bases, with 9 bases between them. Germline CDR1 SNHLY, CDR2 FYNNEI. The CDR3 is CASTQDYTEAFF. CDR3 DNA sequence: TGTGCCAGCACCCAGGACTACACTGAAGCTTTCTTT. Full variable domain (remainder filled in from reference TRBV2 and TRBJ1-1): EPEVTQTPSHQVTQMGQEVILRCVPISNHLYFYWYRQILGQKVEFLVSFYNNEISEKSEIFDDQFSVERPDGSNFTLKIRSTKLEDSAMYFCASTQDYTEAFFGQGTRLTVV.

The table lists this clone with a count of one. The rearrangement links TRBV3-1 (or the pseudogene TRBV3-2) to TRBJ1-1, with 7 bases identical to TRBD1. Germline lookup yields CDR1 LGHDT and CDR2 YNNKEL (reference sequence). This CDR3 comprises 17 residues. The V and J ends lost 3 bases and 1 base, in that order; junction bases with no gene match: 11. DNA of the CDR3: TGTGCCAGCAGCCAGCTGGGACAGACAAAAGAGAACACTGAAGCTTTCTTT. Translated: CASSQLGQTKENTEAFF.

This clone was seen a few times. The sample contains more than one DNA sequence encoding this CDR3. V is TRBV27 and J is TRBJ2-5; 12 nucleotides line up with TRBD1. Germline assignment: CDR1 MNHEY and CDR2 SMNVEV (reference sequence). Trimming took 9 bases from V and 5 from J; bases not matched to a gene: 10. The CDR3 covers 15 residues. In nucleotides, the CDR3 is TGTGCCAGTAGTACCGGGACAGGGGGCGTGGAGACCCAGTACTTC. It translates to CASSTGTGGVETQYF.

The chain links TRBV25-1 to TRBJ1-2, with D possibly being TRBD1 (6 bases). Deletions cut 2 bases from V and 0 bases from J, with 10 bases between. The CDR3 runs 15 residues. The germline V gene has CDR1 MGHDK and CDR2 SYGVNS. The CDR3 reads CASSEGQRANYGYTF. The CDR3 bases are TGTGCCAGCAGTGAAGGACAGCGAGCTAACTATGGCTACACCTTC.

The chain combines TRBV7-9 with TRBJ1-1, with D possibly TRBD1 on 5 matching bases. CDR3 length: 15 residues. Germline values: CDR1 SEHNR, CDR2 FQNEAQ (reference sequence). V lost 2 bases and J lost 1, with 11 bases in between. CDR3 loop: CASSLLGGGNTEAFF. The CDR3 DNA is TGTGCCAGCAGCTTACTCGGCGGGGGGAACACTGAAGCTTTCTTT.

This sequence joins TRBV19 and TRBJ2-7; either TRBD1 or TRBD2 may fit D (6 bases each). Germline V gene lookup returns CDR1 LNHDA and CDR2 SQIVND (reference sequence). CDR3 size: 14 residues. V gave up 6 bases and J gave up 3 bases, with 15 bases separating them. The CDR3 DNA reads TGTGCCAGTAGCGTCGGGGGCTGGGACTACGAGCAGTACTTC. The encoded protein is CASSVGGWDYEQYF. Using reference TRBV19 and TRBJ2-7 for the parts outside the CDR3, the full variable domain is DGGITQSPKYLFRKEGQNVTLSCEQNLNHDAMYWYRQDPGQGLRLIYYSQIVNDFQKGDIAEGYSVSREKKESFPLTVTSAQKNPTAFYLCASSVGGWDYEQYFGPGTRLTVT.

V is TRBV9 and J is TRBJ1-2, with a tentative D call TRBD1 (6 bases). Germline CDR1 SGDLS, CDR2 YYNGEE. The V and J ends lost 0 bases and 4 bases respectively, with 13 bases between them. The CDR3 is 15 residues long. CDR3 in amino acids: CASSVGAGDGYGYTF. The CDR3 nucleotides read TGTGCCAGCAGCGTAGGGGCAGGGGATGGCTATGGCTACACCTTC.

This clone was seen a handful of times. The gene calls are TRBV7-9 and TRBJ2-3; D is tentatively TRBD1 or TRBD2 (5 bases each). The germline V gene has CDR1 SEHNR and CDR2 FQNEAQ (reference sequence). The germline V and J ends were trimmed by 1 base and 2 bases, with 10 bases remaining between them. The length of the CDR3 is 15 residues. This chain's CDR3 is CASSLVGEITDTQYF. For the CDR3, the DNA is TGTGCCAGCAGCTTAGTGGGGGAAATCACAGATACGCAGTATTTT. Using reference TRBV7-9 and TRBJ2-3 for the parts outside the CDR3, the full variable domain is DTGVSQNPRHKITKRGQNVTFRCDPISEHNRLYWYRQTLGQGPEFLTYFQNEAQLEKSRLLSDRFSAERPKGSFSTLEIQRTEQGDSAMYLCASSLVGEITDTQYFGPGTRLTVL.

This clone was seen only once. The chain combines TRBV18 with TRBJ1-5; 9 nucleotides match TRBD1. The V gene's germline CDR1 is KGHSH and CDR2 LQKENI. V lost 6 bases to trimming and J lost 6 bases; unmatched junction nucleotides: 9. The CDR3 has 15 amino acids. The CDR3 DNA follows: TGTGCCAGCTCCGGGACAGGGCATGGAGGTCAGCCCCAGCATTTT. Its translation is CASSGTGHGGQPQHF.

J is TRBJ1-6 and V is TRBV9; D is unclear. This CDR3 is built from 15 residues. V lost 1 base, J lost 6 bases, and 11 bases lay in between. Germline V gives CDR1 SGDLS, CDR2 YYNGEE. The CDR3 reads CASSVSRIPNSPLHF. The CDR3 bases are TGTGCCAGCAGCGTATCGAGGATCCCTAATTCACCCCTCCACTTT.

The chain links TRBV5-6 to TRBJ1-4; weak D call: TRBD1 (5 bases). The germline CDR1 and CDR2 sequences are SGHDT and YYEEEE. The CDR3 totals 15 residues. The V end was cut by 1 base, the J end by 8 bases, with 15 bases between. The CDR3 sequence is CASSLPGPPGEKLFF. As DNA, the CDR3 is TGTGCCAGCAGCTTGCCAGGGCCACCGGGCGAAAAACTGTTTTTT.

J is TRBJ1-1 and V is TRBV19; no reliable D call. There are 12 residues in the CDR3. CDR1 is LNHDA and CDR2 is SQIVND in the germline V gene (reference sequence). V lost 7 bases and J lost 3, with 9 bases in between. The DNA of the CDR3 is TGTGCCAGTACAGCGGGTTACACTGAAGCTTTCTTT. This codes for CASTAGYTEAFF.

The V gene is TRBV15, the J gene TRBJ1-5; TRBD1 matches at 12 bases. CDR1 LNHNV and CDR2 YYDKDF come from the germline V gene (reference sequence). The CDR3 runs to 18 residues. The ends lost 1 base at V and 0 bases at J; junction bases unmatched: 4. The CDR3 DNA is TGTGCCACCAGCAGAGTAAGGGACAGGGGGCATAGCAATCAGCCCCAGCATTTT. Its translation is CATSRVRDRGHSNQPQHF.

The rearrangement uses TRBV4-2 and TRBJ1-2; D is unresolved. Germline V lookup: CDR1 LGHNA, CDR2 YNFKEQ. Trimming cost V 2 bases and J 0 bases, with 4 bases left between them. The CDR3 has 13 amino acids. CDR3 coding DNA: TGTGCCAGCAGCCAAACCTCTAACTATGGCTACACCTTC. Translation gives CASSQTSNYGYTF.

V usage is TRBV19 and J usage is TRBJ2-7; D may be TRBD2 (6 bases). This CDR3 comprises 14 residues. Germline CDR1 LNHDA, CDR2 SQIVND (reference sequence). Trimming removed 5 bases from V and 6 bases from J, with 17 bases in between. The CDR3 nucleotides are TGTGCCAGTAGTCCCGTGGGGGGTCCAGGCGAGCAGTACTTC. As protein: CASSPVGGPGEQYF.

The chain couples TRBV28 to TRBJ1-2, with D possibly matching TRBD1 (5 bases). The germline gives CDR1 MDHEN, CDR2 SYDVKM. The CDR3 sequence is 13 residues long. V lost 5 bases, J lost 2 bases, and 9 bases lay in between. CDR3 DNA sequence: TGTGCCAGCAGTGAGGGGCCGAACTATGGCTACACCTTC. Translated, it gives CASSEGPNYGYTF.

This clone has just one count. CDR3 region: CASSPPLAGGTQYF. The DNA of the CDR3 is TGTGCCAGCTCACCACCGCTAGCGGGGGGTACGCAGTATTTT. V and J are TRBV18 and TRBJ2-3; TRBD2 aligns across 11 bases. From germline, CDR1 is KGHSH and CDR2 LQKENI. After removal of 0 bases from V and 8 bases from J, the junction contained 1 base not matched to a gene. This CDR3 is built from 14 residues.

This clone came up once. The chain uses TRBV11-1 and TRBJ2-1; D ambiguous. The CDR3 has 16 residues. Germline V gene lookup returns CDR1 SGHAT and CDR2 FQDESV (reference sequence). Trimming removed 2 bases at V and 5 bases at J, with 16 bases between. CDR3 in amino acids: CASSLKILNSNNEQFF. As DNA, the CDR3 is TGTGCCAGCAGCTTAAAAATCCTGAATTCCAACAATGAGCAGTTCTTC. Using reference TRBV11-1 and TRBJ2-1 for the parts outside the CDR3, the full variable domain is EAEVAQSPRYKITEKSQAVAFWCDPISGHATLYWYRQILGQGPELLVQFQDESVVDDSQLPKDRFSAERLKGVDSTLKIQPAELGDSAMYLCASSLKILNSNNEQFFGPGTRLTVL.

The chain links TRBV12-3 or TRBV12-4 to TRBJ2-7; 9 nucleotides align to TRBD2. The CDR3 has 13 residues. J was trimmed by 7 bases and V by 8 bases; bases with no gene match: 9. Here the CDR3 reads CASRMVAGVEQYF. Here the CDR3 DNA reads TGTGCCAGCCGGATGGTAGCGGGAGTAGAGCAGTACTTC.

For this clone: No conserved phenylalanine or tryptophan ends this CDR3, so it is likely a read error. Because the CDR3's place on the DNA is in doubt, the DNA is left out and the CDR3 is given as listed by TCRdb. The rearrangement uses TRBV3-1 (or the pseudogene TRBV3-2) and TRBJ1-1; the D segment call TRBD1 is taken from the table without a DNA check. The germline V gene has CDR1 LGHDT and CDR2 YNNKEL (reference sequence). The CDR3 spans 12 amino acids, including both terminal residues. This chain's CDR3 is CASSPGDRGLRL.

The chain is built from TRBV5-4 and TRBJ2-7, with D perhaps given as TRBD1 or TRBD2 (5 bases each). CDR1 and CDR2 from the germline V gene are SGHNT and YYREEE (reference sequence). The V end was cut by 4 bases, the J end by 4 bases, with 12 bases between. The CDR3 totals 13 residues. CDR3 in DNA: TGTGCCAGCAGCAGGGACGGAGTATACGAGCAGTACTTC. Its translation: CASSRDGVYEQYF.

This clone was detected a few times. CDR3 in amino acids: CASSTGQGARTEAFF. The DNA of the CDR3 is TGTGCCAGCAGTACGGGACAGGGGGCGAGGACTGAAGCTTTCTTT. This sequence joins TRBV27 and TRBJ1-1; 12 nucleotides agree with TRBD1. Unmatched junction bases numbered 6, after V lost 5 bases and J lost 5 bases. CDR1 is MNHEY and CDR2 is SMNVEV in the germline V gene (reference sequence). The CDR3 has 15 residues.

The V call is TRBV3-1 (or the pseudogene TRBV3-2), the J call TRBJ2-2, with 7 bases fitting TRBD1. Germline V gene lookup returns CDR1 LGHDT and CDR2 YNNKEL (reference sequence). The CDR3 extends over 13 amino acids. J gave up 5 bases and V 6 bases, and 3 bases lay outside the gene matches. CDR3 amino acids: CASSPQGTGELFF. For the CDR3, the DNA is TGTGCCAGCAGTCCACAGGGGACCGGGGAGCTGTTTTTT.

DNA of the CDR3: TGTGCCAGTAGTAAAGGGGGGCAGTACGAGCAGTACTTC. Translated: CASSKGGQYEQYF. The rearrangement joins TRBV19 to TRBJ2-7; D is possibly TRBD1 or TRBD2 (6 bases each). Germline V CDR1 and CDR2: LNHDA, SQIVND (reference sequence). The length of the CDR3 is 13 residues. Trimming stripped 4 bases from V and 4 bases from J, with 11 bases between.

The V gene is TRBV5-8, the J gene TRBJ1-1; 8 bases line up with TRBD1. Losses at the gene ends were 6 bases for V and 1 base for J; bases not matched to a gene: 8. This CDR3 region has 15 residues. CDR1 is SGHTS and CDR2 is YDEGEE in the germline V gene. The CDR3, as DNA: TGTGCCAGCACCCGGACCGGACAGGGGAACACTGAAGCTTTCTTT. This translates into CASTRTGQGNTEAFF.

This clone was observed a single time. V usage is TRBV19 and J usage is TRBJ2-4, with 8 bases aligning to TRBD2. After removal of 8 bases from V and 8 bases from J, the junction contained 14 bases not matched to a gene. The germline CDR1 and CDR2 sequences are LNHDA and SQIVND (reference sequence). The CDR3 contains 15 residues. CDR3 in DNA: TGTGCCAGTGGACCGGGACTAGTTGGGGTGGACATTCAGTACTTC. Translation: CASGPGLVGVDIQYF.

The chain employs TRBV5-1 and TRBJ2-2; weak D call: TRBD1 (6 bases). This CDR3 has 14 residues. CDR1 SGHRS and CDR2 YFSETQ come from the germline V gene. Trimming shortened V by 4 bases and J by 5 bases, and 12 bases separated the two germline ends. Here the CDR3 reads CASSLGQTTGELFF. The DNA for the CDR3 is TGCGCCAGCAGCCTCGGACAGACTACCGGGGAGCTGTTTTTT.

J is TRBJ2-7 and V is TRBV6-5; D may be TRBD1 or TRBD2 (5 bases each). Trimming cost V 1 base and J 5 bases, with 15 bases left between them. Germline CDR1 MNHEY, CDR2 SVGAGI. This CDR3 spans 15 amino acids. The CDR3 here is CASSYLGRGKNEQYF. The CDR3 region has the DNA TGTGCCAGCAGTTACTTGGGACGGGGCAAGAACGAGCAGTACTTC.

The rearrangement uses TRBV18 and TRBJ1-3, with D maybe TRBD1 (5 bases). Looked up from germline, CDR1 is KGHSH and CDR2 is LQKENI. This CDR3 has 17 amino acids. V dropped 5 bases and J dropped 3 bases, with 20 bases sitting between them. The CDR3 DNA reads TGTGCCAGCTCAGGAGGTGACAGCCTCGTCCATGGAAACACCATATATTTT. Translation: CASSGGDSLVHGNTIYF.

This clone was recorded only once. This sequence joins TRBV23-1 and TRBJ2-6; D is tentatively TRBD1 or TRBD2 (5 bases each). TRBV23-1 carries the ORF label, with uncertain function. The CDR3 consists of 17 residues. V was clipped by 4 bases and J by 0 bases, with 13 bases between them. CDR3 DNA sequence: TGCGCCAGCAGTCTGTCGGGACCGCACTCTGGGGCCAACGTCCTGACTTTC. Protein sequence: CASSLSGPHSGANVLTF.

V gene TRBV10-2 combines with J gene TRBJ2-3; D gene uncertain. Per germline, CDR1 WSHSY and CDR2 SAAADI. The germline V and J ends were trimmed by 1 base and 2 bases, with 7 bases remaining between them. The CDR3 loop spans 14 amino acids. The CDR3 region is CASSEFYDTDTQYF. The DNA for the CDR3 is TGCGCCAGCAGTGAGTTTTACGACACAGATACGCAGTATTTT.